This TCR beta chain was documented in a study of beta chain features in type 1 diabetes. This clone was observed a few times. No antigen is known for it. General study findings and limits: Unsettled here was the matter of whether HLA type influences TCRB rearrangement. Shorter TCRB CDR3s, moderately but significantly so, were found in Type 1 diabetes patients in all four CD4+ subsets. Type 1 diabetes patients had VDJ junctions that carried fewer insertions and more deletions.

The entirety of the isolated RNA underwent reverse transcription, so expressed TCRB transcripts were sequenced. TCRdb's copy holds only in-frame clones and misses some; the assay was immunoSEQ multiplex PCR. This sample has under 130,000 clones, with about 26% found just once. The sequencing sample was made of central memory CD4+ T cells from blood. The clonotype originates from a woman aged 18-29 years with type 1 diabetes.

CDR3 coding DNA: TGCGCCAGCAGCTTGCGGGAGGCCGGGGAGCTGTTTTTT. It codes for CASSLREAGELFF. The chain joins TRBV5-1 to TRBJ2-2; 7 nucleotides align to TRBD2. Germline lookup yields CDR1 SGHRS and CDR2 YFSETQ. After removal of 1 base from V and 6 bases from J, the junction contained 0 bases not matched to a gene. There are 13 residues in the CDR3.